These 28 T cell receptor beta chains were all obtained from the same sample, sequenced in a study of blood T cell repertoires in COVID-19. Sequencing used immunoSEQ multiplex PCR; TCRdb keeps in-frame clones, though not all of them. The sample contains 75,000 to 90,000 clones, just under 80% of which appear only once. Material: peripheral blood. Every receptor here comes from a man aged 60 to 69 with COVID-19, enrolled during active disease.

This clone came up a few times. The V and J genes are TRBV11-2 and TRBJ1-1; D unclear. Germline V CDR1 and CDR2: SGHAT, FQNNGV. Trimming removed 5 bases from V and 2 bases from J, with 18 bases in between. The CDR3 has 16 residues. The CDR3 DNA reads TGTGCCAGCAGCCCCGAGGGTAGGGCAGCAAACACTGAAGCTTTCTTT. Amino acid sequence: CASSPEGRAANTEAFF.

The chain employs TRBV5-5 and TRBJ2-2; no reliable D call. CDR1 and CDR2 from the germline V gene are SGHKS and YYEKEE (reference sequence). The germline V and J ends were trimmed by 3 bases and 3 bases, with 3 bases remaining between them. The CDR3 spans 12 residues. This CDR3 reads CASSSDTGELFF. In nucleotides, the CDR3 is TGTGCCAGCAGCTCCGACACCGGGGAGCTGTTTTTT.

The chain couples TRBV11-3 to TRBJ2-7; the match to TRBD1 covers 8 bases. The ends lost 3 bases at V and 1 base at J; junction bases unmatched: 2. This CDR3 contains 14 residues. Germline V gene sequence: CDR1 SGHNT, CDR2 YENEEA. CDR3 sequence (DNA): TGTGCCAGCAGCTTTAGGACAGGGTCCTACGAGCAGTACTTC. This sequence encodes CASSFRTGSYEQYF.

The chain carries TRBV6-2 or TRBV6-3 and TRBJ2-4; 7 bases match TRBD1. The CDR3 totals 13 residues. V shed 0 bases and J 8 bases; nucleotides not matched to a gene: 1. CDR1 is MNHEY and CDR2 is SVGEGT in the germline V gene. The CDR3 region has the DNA TGTGCCAGCAGTTACTCGACAGGGTACATTCAGTACTTC. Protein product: CASSYSTGYIQYF.

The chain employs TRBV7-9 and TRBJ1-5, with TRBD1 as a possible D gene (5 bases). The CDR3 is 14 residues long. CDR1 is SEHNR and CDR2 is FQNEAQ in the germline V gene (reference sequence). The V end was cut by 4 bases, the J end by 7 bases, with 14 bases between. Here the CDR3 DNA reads TGTGCCAGCAGCTCAGGGAACCCGTACCAGCCCCAGCATTTT. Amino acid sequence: CASSSGNPYQPQHF.

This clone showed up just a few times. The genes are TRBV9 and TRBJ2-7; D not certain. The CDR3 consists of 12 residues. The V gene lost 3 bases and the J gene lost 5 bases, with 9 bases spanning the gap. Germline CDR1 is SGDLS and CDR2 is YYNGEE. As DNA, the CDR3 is TGTGCCAGCAGCGGGTCGCGGAACGAGCAGTACTTC. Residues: CASSGSRNEQYF.

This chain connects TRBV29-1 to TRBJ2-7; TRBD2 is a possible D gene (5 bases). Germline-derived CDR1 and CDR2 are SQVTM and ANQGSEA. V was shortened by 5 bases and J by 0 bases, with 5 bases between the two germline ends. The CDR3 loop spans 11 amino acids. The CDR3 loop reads CSVRDSYEQYF. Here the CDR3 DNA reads TGCAGCGTTCGGGACTCCTACGAGCAGTACTTC.

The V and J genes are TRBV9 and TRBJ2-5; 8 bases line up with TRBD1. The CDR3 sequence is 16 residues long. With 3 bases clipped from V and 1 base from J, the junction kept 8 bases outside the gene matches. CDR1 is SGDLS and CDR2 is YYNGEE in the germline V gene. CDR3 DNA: TGTGCCAGCAGCGGCCGACAGGGGACGATCCAAGAGACCCAGTACTTC. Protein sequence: CASSGRQGTIQETQYF.

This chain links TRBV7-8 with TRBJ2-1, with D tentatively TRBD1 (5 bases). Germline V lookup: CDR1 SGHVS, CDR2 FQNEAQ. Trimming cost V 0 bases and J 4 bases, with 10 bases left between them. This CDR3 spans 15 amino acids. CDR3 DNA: TGTGCCAGCAGCTTAGCTCTGGACACATACAATGAGCAGTTCTTC. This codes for CASSLALDTYNEQFF.

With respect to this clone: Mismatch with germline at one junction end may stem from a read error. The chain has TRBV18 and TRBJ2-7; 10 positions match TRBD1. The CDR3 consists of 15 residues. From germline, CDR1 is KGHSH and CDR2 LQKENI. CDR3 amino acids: CVSSPGQGRSYEQYF. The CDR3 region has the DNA TGTGTCAGCTCACCGGGACAGGGGAGATCCTACGAGCAGTACTTC.

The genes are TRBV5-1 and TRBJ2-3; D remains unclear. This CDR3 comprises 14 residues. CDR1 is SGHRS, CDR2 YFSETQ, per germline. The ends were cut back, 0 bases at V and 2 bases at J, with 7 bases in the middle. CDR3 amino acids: CASSLGHTTDTQYF. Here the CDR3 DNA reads TGCGCCAGCAGCTTGGGACATACCACAGATACGCAGTATTTT.

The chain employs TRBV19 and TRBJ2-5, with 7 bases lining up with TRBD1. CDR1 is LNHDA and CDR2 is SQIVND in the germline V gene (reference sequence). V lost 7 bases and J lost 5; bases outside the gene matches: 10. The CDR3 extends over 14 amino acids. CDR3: CASNRDSLGETQYF. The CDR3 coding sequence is TGTGCCAGTAATCGGGACAGCTTGGGGGAGACCCAGTACTTC.

The DNA for the CDR3 is TGTGCCAGCAGTAAGACAGGGGGCTCTGGCTACACCTTC. It is translated as CASSKTGGSGYTF. The chain combines TRBV6-5 with TRBJ1-2; 10 bases map to TRBD1. This CDR3 spans 13 amino acids. Germline loops: CDR1 MNHEY, CDR2 SVGAGI. The ends lost 5 bases at V and 7 bases at J; junction bases unmatched: 4.

The CDR3 nucleotides read TGTGCCAGCAGCACGCTGGGGACAGATTACAATGAGCAGTTCTTC. It yields the protein CASSTLGTDYNEQFF. V usage is TRBV5-4 and J usage is TRBJ2-1; 7 positions match TRBD1. Germline loops: CDR1 SGHNT, CDR2 YYREEE (reference sequence). This CDR3 is 15 amino acids long. Trimming removed 4 bases from V and 4 bases from J; junction bases left unmatched: 8.

This chain's CDR3 is CASSLLGLDTSDTQYF. The CDR3 DNA reads TGTGCCAGCAGTCTACTCGGACTAGATACTTCAGATACGCAGTATTTT. The chain links TRBV11-1 to TRBJ2-3, with TRBD2 matching over 7 bases. V was clipped by 6 bases and J by 4 bases; unmatched bases: 13. The CDR3 totals 16 residues. Germline V gene lookup returns CDR1 SGHAT and CDR2 FQDESV (reference sequence). The whole variable domain, filled in from reference TRBV11-1 and TRBJ2-3, reads EAEVAQSPRYKITEKSQAVAFWCDPISGHATLYWYRQILGQGPELLVQFQDESVVDDSQLPKDRFSAERLKGVDSTLKIQPAELGDSAMYLCASSLLGLDTSDTQYFGPGTRLTVL.

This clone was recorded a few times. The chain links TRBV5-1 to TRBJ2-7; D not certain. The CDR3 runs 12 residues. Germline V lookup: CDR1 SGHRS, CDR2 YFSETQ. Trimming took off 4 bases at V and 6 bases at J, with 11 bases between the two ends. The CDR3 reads CASSVESSEQYF. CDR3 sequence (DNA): TGCGCCAGCAGCGTCGAATCTAGCGAGCAGTACTTC.

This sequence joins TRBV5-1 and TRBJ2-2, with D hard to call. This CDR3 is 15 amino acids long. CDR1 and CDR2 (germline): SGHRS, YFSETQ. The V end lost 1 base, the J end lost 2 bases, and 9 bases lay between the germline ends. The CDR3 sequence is CASSLIGYNTGELFF. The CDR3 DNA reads TGCGCCAGCAGCTTGATCGGGTACAACACCGGGGAGCTGTTTTTT.

The CDR3 DNA sequence: TGTGCCAGCAGCGCGGGACCCGAGGAAAAACTGTTTTTT. It translates to CASSAGPEEKLFF. The genes are TRBV11-3 and TRBJ1-4, with TRBD1 as a possible D gene (5 bases). The CDR3 extends over 13 amino acids. Trimming shortened V by 5 bases and J by 8 bases, and 12 bases separated the two germline ends. Germline V gene lookup returns CDR1 SGHNT and CDR2 YENEEA.

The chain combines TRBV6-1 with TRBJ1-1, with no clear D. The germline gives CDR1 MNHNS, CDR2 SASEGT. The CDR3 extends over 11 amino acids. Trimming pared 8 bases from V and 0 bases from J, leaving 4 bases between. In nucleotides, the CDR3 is TGTGCCAGCTGGCTGAACACTGAAGCTTTCTTT. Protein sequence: CASWLNTEAFF.

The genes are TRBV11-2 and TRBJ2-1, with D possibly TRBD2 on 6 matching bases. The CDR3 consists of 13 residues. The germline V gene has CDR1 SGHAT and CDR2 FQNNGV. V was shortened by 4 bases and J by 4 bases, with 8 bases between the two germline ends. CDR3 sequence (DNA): TGTGCCAGCAGCTCGGGACTGTACAATGAGCAGTTCTTC. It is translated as CASSSGLYNEQFF.

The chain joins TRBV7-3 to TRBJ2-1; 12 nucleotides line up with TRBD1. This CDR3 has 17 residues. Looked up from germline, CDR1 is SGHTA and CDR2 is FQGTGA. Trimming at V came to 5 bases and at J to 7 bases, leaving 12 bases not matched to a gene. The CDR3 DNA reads TGTGCCAGCAGCCGATACGCCGGGACAGGGGGCCTGAATGAGCAGTTCTTC. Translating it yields CASSRYAGTGGLNEQFF.

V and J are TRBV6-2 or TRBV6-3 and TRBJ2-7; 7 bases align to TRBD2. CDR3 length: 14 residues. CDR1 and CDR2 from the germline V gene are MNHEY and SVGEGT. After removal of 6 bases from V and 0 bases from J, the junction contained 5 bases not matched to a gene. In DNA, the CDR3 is TGTGCCAGCAGCTTAGCGGGTCTCTCCTACGAGCAGTACTTC. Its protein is CASSLAGLSYEQYF.

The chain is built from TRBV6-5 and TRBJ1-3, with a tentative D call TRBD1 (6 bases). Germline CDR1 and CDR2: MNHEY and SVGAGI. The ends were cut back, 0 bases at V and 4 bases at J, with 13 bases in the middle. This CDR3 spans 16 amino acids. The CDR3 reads CASSYSGGAAGNTIYF. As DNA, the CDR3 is TGTGCCAGCAGTTACTCTGGGGGGGCGGCAGGAAACACCATATATTTT.

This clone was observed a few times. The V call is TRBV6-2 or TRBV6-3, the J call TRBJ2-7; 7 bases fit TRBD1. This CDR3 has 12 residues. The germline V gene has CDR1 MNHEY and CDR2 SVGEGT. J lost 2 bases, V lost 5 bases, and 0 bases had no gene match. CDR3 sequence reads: CASSQGAYEQYF. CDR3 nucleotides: TGTGCCAGCAGTCAGGGGGCCTACGAGCAGTACTTC.

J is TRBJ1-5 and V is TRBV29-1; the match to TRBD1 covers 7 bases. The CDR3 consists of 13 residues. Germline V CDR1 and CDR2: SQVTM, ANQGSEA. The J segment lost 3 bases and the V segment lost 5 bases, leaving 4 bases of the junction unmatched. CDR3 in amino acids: CSVRDSPNQPQHF. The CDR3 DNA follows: TGCAGCGTTCGGGACAGCCCCAATCAGCCCCAGCATTTT. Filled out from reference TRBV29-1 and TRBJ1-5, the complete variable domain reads SAVISQKPSRDICQRGTSLTIQCQVDSQVTMMFWYRQQPGQSLTLIATANQGSEATYESGFVIDKFPISRPNLTFSTLTVSNMSPEDSSIYLCSVRDSPNQPQHFGDGTRLSIL.

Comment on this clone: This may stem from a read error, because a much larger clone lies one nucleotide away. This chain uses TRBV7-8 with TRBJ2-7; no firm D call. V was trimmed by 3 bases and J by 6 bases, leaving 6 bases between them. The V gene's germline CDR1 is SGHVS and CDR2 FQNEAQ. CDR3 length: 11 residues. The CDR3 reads CASSLVGEQYF. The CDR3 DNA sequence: TGTGCCAGCAGCTTGGTCGGCGAGCAGTACTTC. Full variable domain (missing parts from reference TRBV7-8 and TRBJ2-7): GAGVSQSPRYKVAKRGQDVALRCDPISGHVSLFWYQQALGQGPEFLTYFQNEAQLDKSGLPSDRFFAERPEGSVSTLKIQRTQQEDSAVYLCASSLVGEQYFGPGTRLTVT.

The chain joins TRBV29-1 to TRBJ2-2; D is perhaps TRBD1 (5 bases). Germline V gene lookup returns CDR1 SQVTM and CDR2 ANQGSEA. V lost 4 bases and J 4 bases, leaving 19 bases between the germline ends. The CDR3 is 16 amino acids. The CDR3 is CSVAGGLDKATGELFF. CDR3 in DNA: TGCAGCGTTGCAGGTGGATTGGACAAGGCCACCGGGGAGCTGTTTTTT.

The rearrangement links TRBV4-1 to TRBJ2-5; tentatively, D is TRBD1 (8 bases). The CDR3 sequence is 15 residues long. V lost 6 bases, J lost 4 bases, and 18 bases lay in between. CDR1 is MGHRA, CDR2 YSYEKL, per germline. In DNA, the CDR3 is TGCGCCAGCAGACCCGGACAGGGAGGGGGAGAGACCCAGTACTTC. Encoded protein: CASRPGQGGGETQYF.